Listed below are T cell receptor beta chains from one sample, sequenced in a study of T cell repertoires in cytomegalovirus infection. TCRdb analysed the reads with MiXCR anew, one entry per CDR3 protein. The table lists more than 250,000 distinct CDR3 sequences, roughly 25% of them singletons. Antigen specificity for these receptors is unknown. This specimen was cultured PBMCs, taken from culture after CMV antigen stimulation. These receptors all stem from a human donor in good health (CMV status not recorded). Some clones in this sample may be carry-over from other donors' samples. The CDR3 runs from the conserved cysteine through the conserved F or W. A D gene is named only where the DNA matches it firmly. Rows give clone size only sometimes, using once, few, many, or a class for an expanded clone.

V,D,size,J,DNA,CDR3
TRBV5-1,TRBD1,-,TRBJ2-1,TGCGCCAGCAGCTTTACAGGGGGCGGCGGTTATGAGCAGTTCTTC,CASSFTGGGGYEQFF
TRBV7-2,TRBD1,few,TRBJ1-2,TGTGCCAGCAGCTCGACCGATCACCGGGACAGGGTCTATGGCTACACCTTC,CASSSTDHRDRVYGYTF
TRBV6-5,TRBD2,few,TRBJ2-3,TGTGCCAGCAGTCCGGGACTAGCGGGAGGGGCCCAATATACGCAGTATTTT,CASSPGLAGGAQYTQYF
TRBV7-2,-,few,TRBJ2-7,TGTGCCAGCAGCTTAGAAGGGACCCGTACTGCCTACGAGCAGTACTTC,CASSLEGTRTAYEQYF
TRBV11-3,-,-,TRBJ2-3,TGTGCCAGCAGCTCGTCAAGAGATACGCAGTATTTT,CASSSSRDTQYF
TRBV6-2/TRBV6-3,-,-,TRBJ2-1,TGTGCCAGCAGTTACCGGACAGCTCAATACAATGAGCAGTTCTTC,CASSYRTAQYNEQFF
TRBV7-6,-,-,TRBJ2-4,TGTGCCAGCAGCTCCAGCTCTCCGACCGTAGCCAAAAACATTCAGTACTTC,CASSSSSPTVAKNIQYF
TRBV5-6,-,many,TRBJ2-5,TGTGCCAGCAGCTTGGCCAGGCTAGGGAACGCCCAGTACTTC,CASSLARLGNAQYF
TRBV6-1,-,few,TRBJ2-3,TGTGCCAGCAGTGAAGCCCTAGTTGCCACAGATACGCAGTATTTT,CASSEALVATDTQYF
TRBV5-1,TRBD1,-,TRBJ1-1,TGCGCCAGCAGCCGAGGACAGGGGTCCTTGAACACTGAAGCTTTCTTT,CASSRGQGSLNTEAFF
TRBV4-1,-,few,TRBJ2-1,TGCGCCAGCAGCCACACACACTCAAATGAGCAGTTCTTC,CASSHTHSNEQFF
TRBV4-1,TRBD1,-,TRBJ1-1,TGCGCCAGCAGCCAGCCCGACAGGGGATATGAAGCTTTCTTT,CASSQPDRGYEAFF
TRBV7-3,TRBD1,-,TRBJ2-5,TGTGCCAGCTCTCAGACAGGGGGCGAGGAGACCCAGTACTTC,CASSQTGGEETQYF
TRBV12-5,-,-,TRBJ2-6,TGTGCTAGTGGTTTGGTAATCAGCGGGGCCAACGTCCTGACTTTC,CASGLVISGANVLTF
TRBV7-2,-,few,TRBJ1-3,TGTGCCAGCAGCTTAACCCGTACGGATGGGGACACCATATATTTT,CASSLTRTDGDTIYF
TRBV3-1,-,-,TRBJ1-6,TGTGCCAGCAGCCCGGCTAAGGGGTATAATTCACCCCTCCACTTT,CASSPAKGYNSPLHF
TRBV6-2/TRBV6-3,TRBD1,-,TRBJ2-3,TGTGCCAGCAGGGAGCGGGGACAGGGGATAGATACGCAGTATTTT,CASRERGQGIDTQYF
TRBV14,-,few,TRBJ1-2,TGTGCCAGCAGCCAAGACGGGGGGCTCACATGGTATGGCTACACCTTC,CASSQDGGLTWYGYTF
TRBV7-8,-,few,TRBJ2-5,TGTGCCAGCAGCCCCAGACCGGGTCGGGAGACCCAGTACTTC,CASSPRPGRETQYF
TRBV4-3,-,-,TRBJ2-3,TGCGCCAGCAGCCAAGACCTTGGGGCAGGAGCGGACAGCACAGATACGCAGTATTTT,CASSQDLGAGADSTDTQYF
TRBV10-3,-,few,TRBJ2-1,TGTGCCATCGGGGCCCAATACAATGAGCAGTTCTTC,CAIGAQYNEQFF
TRBV7-2,-,medium-sized,TRBJ1-1,TGTGCCAGCAGCCGAGAACCCCCTACTGAAGCTTTCTTT,CASSREPPTEAFF
TRBV6-2/TRBV6-3,-,many,TRBJ2-4,TGTGCCAGCGAACGTGATTCAGCCAAAAACATTCAGTACTTC,CASERDSAKNIQYF
TRBV7-8,TRBD2,-,TRBJ2-7,TGTGCCAGCAGCTTGGGCGGACTAGCGGGAGGACCCGAGCAGTACTTC,CASSLGGLAGGPEQYF
TRBV6-1,TRBD2,few,TRBJ2-3,TGTGCCAGCAGTTCCGCCCTAGCGGGGAGCACAGATACGCAGTATTTT,CASSSALAGSTDTQYF
TRBV12-3/TRBV12-4,TRBD1,few,TRBJ2-3,TGTGCCAGCAGTTTAGGGACAGGCACGCAGTATTTT,CASSLGTGTQYF
TRBV6-1,TRBD1,few,TRBJ1-1,TGTGCCAGCAGGCCGGGACAGGCGAACACTGAAGCTTTCTTT,CASRPGQANTEAFF
TRBV4-1,-,-,TRBJ2-1,TGCGCCAGCAGCCAAGGTGAAGGTGAGCAGTTCTTC,CASSQGEGEQFF
TRBV12-3/TRBV12-4,-,-,TRBJ2-1,TGTGCCAGCAGCTACCTTCCCACCGAGTTGGGGGAGCAGTTCTTC,CASSYLPTELGEQFF
TRBV20-1,-,-,TRBJ1-5,TGCAGTGCTTCACCCCCCGGGACGACAAGCAATCAGCCCCAGCATTTT,CSASPPGTTSNQPQHF
TRBV7-9,TRBD2,-,TRBJ2-3,TGTGCCAGCAGCTTAGCGAGCCTAGCGGGAGGAACAGATACGCAGTATTTT,CASSLASLAGGTDTQYF
TRBV4-3,-,few,TRBJ1-1,TGCGCCAGCAGCCAAGACTCGTGGAGGGAGACTGAAGCTTTCTTT,CASSQDSWRETEAFF
TRBV5-1,-,-,TRBJ1-1,TGCGCCAGCAGCCCAAGATCCTACAACCCTGAAGCTTTCTTT,CASSPRSYNPEAFF
TRBV5-4,-,few,TRBJ2-1,TGTGCCAGCAGCTTGGACGCACAGGTTGCGGGGCGCGGCGTGTTCTTC,CASSLDAQVAGRGVFF
TRBV5-4,-,medium-sized,TRBJ2-3,TGTGCCAGCAGCCACAACACAGATACGCAGTATTTT,CASSHNTDTQYF
TRBV12-3/TRBV12-4,-,many,TRBJ1-6,TGTGCCAGCAGTTCCAGGGTGCGATCACCCCTCCACTTT,CASSSRVRSPLHF
TRBV7-6,TRBD2,once,TRBJ2-1,TGTGCCAGCAGCTTAGCGCGGGAGGGGCAGTTCTTC,CASSLAREGQFF
TRBV11-3,TRBD2,few,TRBJ2-3,TGTGCCAGCAGCACGGGACTAGCGGGAGGTGGCGCAGATACGCAGTATTTT,CASSTGLAGGGADTQYF
TRBV3-1,-,few,TRBJ1-2,TGTGCCAGCAGCCAAGATCCACAGGGAAGTGGCTACACCTTC,CASSQDPQGSGYTF
TRBV19,TRBD2,few,TRBJ2-1,TGTGCCAGTAGGCAGACTAGCGGGAGAGTCGATGAGCAGTTCTTC,CASRQTSGRVDEQFF
TRBV28,-,few,TRBJ2-6,TGTGCCAGCAGTTTAGATGTAACAGCTGGGGCCAACGTCCTGACTTTC,CASSLDVTAGANVLTF
TRBV6-2/TRBV6-3,TRBD2,-,TRBJ2-7,TGTGCCACTGTGTCCCGGGACTACACCTACGAGCAGTACTTC,CATVSRDYTYEQYF
TRBV18,TRBD2,-,TRBJ2-1,TGTGCCAGCTCACCACCGGCTAGCGGGAGTTTCCGCAATGAGCAGTTCTTC,CASSPPASGSFRNEQFF
TRBV7-2,-,many,TRBJ2-1,TGTGCCAGCAGCTTAGGGGCCCCAAAGAGATACCCCTACAATGAGCAGTTCTTC,CASSLGAPKRYPYNEQFF
TRBV11-1,-,few,TRBJ2-5,TGTGCCAGCAGCTTAGCCAGCGGCCTCCAAGAGACCCAGTACTTC,CASSLASGLQETQYF
TRBV19,-,many,TRBJ2-1,TGTGCCAGTAGTATCAGTGCGACAGGTAGCTACAATGAGCAGTTCTTC,CASSISATGSYNEQFF
TRBV6-1,-,many,TRBJ2-7,TGTGCCAGCAGTGAACACAGCTCCTACGAGCAGTACTTC,CASSEHSSYEQYF
TRBV9,-,few,TRBJ2-3,TGTGCCAGCAGCCAGCAGCCAGATACGCAGTATTTT,CASSQQPDTQYF
TRBV27,-,-,TRBJ2-1,TGTGCCAGCAGTTTAGGTTCAGTGATAGTATTGGATGAGCAGTTCTTC,CASSLGSVIVLDEQFF
TRBV28,-,-,TRBJ1-2,TGTGCCAGCAGCTCTCGGCCGGGACATCAAAACTATGGCTACACCTTC,CASSSRPGHQNYGYTF
TRBV2,TRBD1,-,TRBJ1-1,TGTGCCAGCCCCCGACAGGGTGGAACTGAAGCTTTCTTT,CASPRQGGTEAFF